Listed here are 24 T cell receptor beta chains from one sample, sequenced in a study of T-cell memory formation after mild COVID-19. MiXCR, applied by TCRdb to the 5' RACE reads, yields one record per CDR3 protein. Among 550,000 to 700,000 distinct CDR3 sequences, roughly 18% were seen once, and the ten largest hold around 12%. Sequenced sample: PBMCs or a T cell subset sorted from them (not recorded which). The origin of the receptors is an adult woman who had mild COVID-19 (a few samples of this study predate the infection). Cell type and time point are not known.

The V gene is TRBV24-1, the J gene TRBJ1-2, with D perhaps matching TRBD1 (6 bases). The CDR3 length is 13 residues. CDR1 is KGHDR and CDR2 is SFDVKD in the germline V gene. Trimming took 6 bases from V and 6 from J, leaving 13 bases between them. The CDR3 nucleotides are TGTGCCACCAGTTGGGGGGGGCCGAATGGCTACACCTTC. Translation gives CATSWGGPNGYTF.

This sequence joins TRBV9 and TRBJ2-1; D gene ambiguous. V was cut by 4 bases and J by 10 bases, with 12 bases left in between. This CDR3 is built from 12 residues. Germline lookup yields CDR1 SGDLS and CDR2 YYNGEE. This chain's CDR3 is CASSTTQYEQFF. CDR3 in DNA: TGTGCCAGCAGCACAACCCAATACGAGCAGTTCTTC.

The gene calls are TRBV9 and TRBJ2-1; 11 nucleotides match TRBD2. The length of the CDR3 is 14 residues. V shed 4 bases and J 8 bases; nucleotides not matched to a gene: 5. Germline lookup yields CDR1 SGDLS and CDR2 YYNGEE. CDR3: CASSIPSGGHEQFF. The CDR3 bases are TGTGCCAGCAGCATACCTAGCGGGGGGCATGAGCAGTTCTTC.

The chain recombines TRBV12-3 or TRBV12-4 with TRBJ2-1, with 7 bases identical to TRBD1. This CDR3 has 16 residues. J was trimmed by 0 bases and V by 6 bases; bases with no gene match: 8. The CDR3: CASRPDTGVSYNEQFF. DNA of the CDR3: TGTGCCAGCAGGCCAGACACAGGGGTCTCCTACAATGAGCAGTTCTTC.

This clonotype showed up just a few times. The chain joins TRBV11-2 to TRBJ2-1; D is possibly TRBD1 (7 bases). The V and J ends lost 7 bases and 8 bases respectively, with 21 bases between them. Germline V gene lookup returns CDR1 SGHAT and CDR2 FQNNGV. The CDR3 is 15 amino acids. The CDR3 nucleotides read TGTGCCAGCACTTCAGACAGGGCGCGGGGTGATGAGCAGTTCTTC. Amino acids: CASTSDRARGDEQFF.

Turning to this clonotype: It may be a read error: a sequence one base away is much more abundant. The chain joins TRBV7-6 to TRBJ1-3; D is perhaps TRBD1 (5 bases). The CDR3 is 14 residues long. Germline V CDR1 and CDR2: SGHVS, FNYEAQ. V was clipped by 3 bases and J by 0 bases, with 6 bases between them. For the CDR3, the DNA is TGTGCCAGCAGCTTGACAGCCTCTGGAAACACCATATATTTT. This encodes CASSLTASGNTIYF.

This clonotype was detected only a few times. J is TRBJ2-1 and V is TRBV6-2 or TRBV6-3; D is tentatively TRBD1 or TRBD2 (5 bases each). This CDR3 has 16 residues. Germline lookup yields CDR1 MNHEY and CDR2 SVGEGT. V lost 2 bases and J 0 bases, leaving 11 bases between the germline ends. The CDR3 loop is CASSYASGSSYNEQFF. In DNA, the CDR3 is TGTGCCAGCAGTTACGCATCAGGGAGCTCCTACAATGAGCAGTTCTTC.

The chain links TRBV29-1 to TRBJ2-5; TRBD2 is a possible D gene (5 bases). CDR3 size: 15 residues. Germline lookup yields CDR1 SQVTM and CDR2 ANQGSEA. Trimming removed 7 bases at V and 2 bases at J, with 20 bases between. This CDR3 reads CSAKFSTSGQETQYF. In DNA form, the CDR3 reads TGCAGCGCCAAGTTTTCTACTAGTGGGCAAGAGACCCAGTACTTC.

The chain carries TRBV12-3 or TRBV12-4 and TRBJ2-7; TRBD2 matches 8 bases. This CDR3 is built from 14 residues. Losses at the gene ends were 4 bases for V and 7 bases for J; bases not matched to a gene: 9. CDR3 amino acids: CASSYPGGPREQYF. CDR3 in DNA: TGTGCCAGCAGTTATCCGGGGGGGCCGCGGGAGCAGTACTTC.

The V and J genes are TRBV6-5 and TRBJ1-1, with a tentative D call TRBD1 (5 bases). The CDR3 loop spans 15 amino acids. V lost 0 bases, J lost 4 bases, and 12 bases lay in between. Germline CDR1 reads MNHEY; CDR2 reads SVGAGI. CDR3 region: CASSYSAGTGTEAFF. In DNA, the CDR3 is TGTGCCAGCAGTTACTCGGCAGGGACTGGCACTGAAGCTTTCTTT.

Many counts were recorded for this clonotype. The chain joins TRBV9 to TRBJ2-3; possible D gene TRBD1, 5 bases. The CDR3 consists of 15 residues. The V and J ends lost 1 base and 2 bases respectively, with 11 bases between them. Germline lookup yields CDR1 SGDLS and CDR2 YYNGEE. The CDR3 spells CASSVWGRPTDTQYF. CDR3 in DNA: TGTGCCAGCAGCGTATGGGGCAGGCCCACAGATACGCAGTATTTT. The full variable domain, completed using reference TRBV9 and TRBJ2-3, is DSGVTQTPKHLITATGQRVTLRCSPRSGDLSVYWYQQSLDQGLQFLIQYYNGEERAKGNILERFSAQQFPDLHSELNLSSLELGDSALYFCASSVWGRPTDTQYFGPGTRLTVL.

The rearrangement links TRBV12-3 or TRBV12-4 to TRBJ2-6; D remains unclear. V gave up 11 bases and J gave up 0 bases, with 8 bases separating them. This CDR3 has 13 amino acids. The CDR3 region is CAGRFSGANVLTF. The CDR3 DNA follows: TGTGCCGGTCGTTTCTCTGGGGCCAACGTCCTGACTTTC.

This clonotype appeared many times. The CDR3 DNA follows: TGTGCCAGCAGTTACTCGCGGAATGAGCAGTTCTTC. Residues: CASSYSRNEQFF. The chain joins TRBV6-5 to TRBJ2-1, with unresolved D. With 0 bases removed from V and 7 bases from J, the gap between germline ends came to 4 bases. Germline V gene lookup returns CDR1 MNHEY and CDR2 SVGAGI. This CDR3 region has 12 residues.

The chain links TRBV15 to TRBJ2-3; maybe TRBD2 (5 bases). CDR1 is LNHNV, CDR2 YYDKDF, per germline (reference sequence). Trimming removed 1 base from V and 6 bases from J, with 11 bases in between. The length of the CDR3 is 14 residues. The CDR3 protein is CATSRVRVEDTQYF. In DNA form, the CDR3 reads TGTGCCACCAGCAGAGTGAGGGTCGAGGATACGCAGTATTTT.

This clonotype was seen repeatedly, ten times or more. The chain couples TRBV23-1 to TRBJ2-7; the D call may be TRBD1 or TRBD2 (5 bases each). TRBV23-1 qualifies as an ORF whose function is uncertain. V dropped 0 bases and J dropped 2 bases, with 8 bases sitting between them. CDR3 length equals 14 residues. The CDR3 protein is CASSQSRGPYEQYF. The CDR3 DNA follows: TGCGCCAGCAGTCAATCCCGGGGCCCCTACGAGCAGTACTTC.

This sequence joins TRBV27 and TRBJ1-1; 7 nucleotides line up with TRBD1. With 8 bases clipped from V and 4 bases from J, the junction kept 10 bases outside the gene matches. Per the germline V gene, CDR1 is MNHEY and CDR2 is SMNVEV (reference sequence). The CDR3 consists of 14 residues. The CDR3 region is CASGGDRDGTEAFF. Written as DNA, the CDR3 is TGTGCCAGCGGGGGAGACAGGGATGGCACTGAAGCTTTCTTT.

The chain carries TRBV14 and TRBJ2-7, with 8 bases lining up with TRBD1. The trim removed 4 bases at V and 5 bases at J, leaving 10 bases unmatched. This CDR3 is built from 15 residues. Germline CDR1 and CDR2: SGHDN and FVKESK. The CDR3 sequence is CASSPIRDRNNEQYF. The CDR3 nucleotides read TGTGCCAGCAGCCCTATCCGGGACAGGAACAACGAGCAGTACTTC.

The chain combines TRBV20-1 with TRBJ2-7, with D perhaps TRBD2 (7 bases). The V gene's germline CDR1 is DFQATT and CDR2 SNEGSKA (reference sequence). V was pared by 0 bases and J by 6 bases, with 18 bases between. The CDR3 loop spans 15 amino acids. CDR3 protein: CSARDLLGGALEQYF. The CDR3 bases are TGCAGTGCTAGAGATCTCCTAGGGGGGGCCCTCGAGCAGTACTTC.

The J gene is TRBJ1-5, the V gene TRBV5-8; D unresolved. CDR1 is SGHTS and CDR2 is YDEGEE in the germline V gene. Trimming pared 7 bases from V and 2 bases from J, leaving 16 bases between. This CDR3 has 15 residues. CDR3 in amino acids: CASGRRSAGNQPQHF. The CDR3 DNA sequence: TGTGCCAGCGGCAGGCGGTCAGCGGGCAATCAGCCCCAGCATTTT.

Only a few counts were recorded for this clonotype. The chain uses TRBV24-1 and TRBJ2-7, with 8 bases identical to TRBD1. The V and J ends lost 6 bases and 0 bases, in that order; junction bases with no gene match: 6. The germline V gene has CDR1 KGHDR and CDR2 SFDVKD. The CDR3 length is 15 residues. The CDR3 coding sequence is TGTGCCACCAGTCACCCGGGACAGGACTCCTACGAGCAGTACTTC. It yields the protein CATSHPGQDSYEQYF.

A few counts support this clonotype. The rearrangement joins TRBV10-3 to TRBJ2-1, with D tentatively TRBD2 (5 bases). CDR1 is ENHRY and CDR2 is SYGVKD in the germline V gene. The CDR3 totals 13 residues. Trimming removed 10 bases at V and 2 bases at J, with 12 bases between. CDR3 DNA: TGTGCCACTACTGGACTGACCTACAATGAGCAGTTCTTC. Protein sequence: CATTGLTYNEQFF.

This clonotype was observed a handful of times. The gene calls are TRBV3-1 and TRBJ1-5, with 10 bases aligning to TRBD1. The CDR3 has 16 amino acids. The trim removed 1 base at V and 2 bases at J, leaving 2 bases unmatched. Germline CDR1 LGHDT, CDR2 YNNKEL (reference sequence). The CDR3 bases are TGTGCCAGCAGCCAAGCCGGGACAGGGGGCAATCAGCCCCAGCATTTT. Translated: CASSQAGTGGNQPQHF.

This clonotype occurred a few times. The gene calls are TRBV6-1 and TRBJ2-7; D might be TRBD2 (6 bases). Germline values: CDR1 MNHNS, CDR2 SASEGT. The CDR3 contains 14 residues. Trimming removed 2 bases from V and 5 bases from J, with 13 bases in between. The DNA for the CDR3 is TGTGCCAGCAGTGAAAGGGACTTTGCCCACGAGCAGTACTTC. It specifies CASSERDFAHEQYF.

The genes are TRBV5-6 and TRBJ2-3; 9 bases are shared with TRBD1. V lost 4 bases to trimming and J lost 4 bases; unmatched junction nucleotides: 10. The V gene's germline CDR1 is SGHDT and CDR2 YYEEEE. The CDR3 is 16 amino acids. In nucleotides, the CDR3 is TGTGCCAGCAGCGATCTCACAGGGGGCTGGGCAGATACGCAGTATTTT. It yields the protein CASSDLTGGWADTQYF.